These T cell receptor beta chains were read from a single sample in a study of shared clonotypes between healthy human individuals. Measured with immunoSEQ multiplex PCR; TCRdb has only the in-frame clones, and not every one. There are under 2.5 million clones in the sample; less than 95% occur only once, and roughly 0.34% lies in the top ten. Sequencing was carried out using naive CD4+ T cells from PBMCs. These receptors were collected from a young man in good health. Some clones in this sample may be carry-over from other donors' samples. The CDR3 runs from the conserved cysteine through the conserved F or W. D genes are given only for firm matches. Clone size is not always given. Where it is, it says once, few, many or a class for expanded clones.

CDR3aa,CDR3nt,v_gene,abundance,j_gene,d_gene
CASSLGVANEQYF,TGTGCCAGCAGCTTGGGTGTGGCCAACGAGCAGTACTTC,TRBV5-5,once,TRBJ2-7,.
CASSFEGGQPQHF,TGTGCCAGCAGCTTCGAGGGGGGTCAGCCCCAGCATTTT,TRBV7-8,.,TRBJ1-5,.
CASIIAGTLGQETQYF,TGTGCCAGCATTATAGCGGGAACACTTGGGCAAGAGACCCAGTACTTC,TRBV28,.,TRBJ2-5,TRBD2
CASTLLGRAHEQYF,TGTGCCAGCACCTTGCTAGGCAGGGCCCACGAGCAGTACTTC,TRBV28,.,TRBJ2-7,.
CASSLEGVSATNEKLFF,TGTGCCAGCAGCTTAGAGGGGGTGTCTGCAACTAATGAAAAACTGTTTTTT,TRBV7-2,.,TRBJ1-4,.
CASHAQGHEQFF,TGTGCCAGCCATGCACAGGGCCATGAGCAGTTCTTC,TRBV2,.,TRBJ2-1,.
CASSPEFGTGGLAKNIQYF,TGTGCCAGCAGCCCGGAGTTTGGGACAGGGGGTCTAGCCAAAAACATTCAGTACTTC,TRBV7-2,.,TRBJ2-4,TRBD1
CASSRGNSGSLQETQYF,TGTGCCAGCAGTAGGGGGAACAGCGGGAGCCTTCAAGAGACCCAGTACTTC,TRBV9,.,TRBJ2-5,TRBD2
CASSEYGVLTF,TGTGCCAGCAGTGAGTATGGCGTCCTGACTTTC,TRBV2,.,TRBJ2-6,.
CASRQGRNTEAFF,TGTGCCAGCAGACAGGGGAGGAACACTGAAGCTTTCTTT,TRBV6-1,.,TRBJ1-1,TRBD1
CASSIRGQDDTDTQYF,TGCGCCAGCAGCATCCGAGGACAGGACGACACAGATACGCAGTATTTT,TRBV5-1,.,TRBJ2-3,TRBD1
CASSYEKLFF,TGTGCCAGCAGTTATGAAAAACTGTTTTTT,TRBV6-6,.,TRBJ1-4,.
CASSKAYQETQYF,TGTGCCAGCTCCAAAGCGTACCAAGAGACCCAGTACTTC,TRBV18,.,TRBJ2-5,.
CASSRLGETQYF,TGTGCCAGCAGTCGTCTGGGGGAGACCCAGTACTTC,TRBV7-3,.,TRBJ2-5,.
CASRWVGWGSRPGGYTF,TGTGCCAGCAGGTGGGTCGGCTGGGGCAGCCGACCTGGGGGCTACACCTTC,TRBV13,.,TRBJ1-2,.
CASSQQALPTDTQYF,TGTGCCAGCAGCCAACAGGCCTTACCCACAGATACGCAGTATTTT,TRBV9,.,TRBJ2-3,.
CASTFARDNQPQHF,TGTGCCAGCACCTTTGCGAGGGACAATCAGCCCCAGCATTTT,TRBV28,.,TRBJ1-5,.
CASSRDRNTEAFF,TGTGCCAGCAGCCGGGACAGGAACACTGAAGCTTTCTTT,TRBV7-2,few,TRBJ1-1,TRBD1
CASSSLPVEKLFF,TGTGCCAGCAGCTCATTACCGGTTGAAAAACTGTTTTTT,TRBV4-2,.,TRBJ1-4,.
CASSLTGMNTEAFF,TGTGCCAGCAGCCTGACAGGGATGAACACTGAAGCTTTCTTT,TRBV9,.,TRBJ1-1,TRBD1
CASSRLREIFNEQFF,TGTGCCAGTAGTAGATTGCGGGAGATATTCAATGAGCAGTTCTTC,TRBV19,.,TRBJ2-1,TRBD2
CASNERSRTYEQYF,TGTGCCAGCAACGAAAGATCCCGAACATACGAGCAGTACTTC,TRBV6-5,.,TRBJ2-7,.
CASRGHEQYF,TGTGCCAGCAGGGGCCACGAGCAGTACTTC,TRBV28,.,TRBJ2-7,.